A single T cell receptor (beta chain) is shown here with its context. A few counts support this clonotype. No antigen is known for it. No base qualities exist here, and no much larger clone lies one base off it. Sequences LGHDT (CDR1) and YNNKEL (CDR2) are obtained from the germline V gene (reference sequence). The CDR3 measures 16 amino acids from cysteine to phenylalanine. Of all the DNA, just the CDR3 is kept, 48 bases in frame from base 1. The junction shows trimming of 2 bases on V and 4 bases on J, and the gene matches do not reach 6 bases of it. TCRdb shows the sequencer as Illumina HiSeq 2000. TCR beta chain libraries were generated through multiplex PCR amplification. The amplified TCR beta chain products were analyzed by high-throughput sequencing. The public reads were reprocessed in TCRdb via fastp at Q25 and MiXCR, keeping in-frame beta chains. Under each unique CDR3 protein, matching rows form one entry showing the most common genes and DNA. This sample gives 190,000 or so distinct CDR3 sequences in total; approximately 33% of them show up just once. The ten largest clonotypes hold about 4.5% of the sample.

Lymph node samples were obtained from the axillary draining lymph nodes of breast cancer patients. These data belong to a study of breast tumors, draining lymph nodes, adjacent tissues (dated by TCRdb to 2016 to 2017). Notes on the research overall: Breast cancer patients provided tumor, adjacent nontumor tissue and axillary lymph nodes, and the study compared the TCR beta repertoires across these three sources. In human breast cancer, the study set out to assess how tumor, surrounding tissue and draining lymph node repertoires relate to one another and whether T cells might be exchanged between them. Study-level results and caveats: The data were considered consistent with the idea that most tumor T cells come from the lymph node and then expand in tumor tissue. In luminal-like breast cancer, tumor and nontumor tissue repertoires resembled each other significantly more than in basal-like breast cancer. The conclusion that tumor T cells originate in lymph nodes was presented as consistent with a hypothesis rather than as directly demonstrated. Tumor T-cell repertoires showed less diversity than lymph node repertoires and more diversity than nontumor tissue repertoires, and tumor T-cell repertoires showed preferential V and J gene usage.

Rearrangement joined TRBV3-1 to TRBJ2-5; TRBD2 lines up with 11 middle nucleotides. This clonotype was sampled from a female donor with breast cancer. Some clones in this sample may be carry-over from other donors' samples. The sequenced sample consisted of axillary lymph node tissue. The encoded CDR3 is CASSQIAGGGAETQYF. In nucleotides, the sequence is TGTGCCAGCAGCCAAATAGCGGGAGGGGGTGCAGAGACCCAGTACTTC.